This T cell receptor (beta chain) derives from a study of cytomegalovirus exposure and HLA in healthy donors. Trimming shortened V by 6 bases and J by 6 bases, and 14 bases separated the two germline ends. There are 14 residues in the CDR3. Germline CDR1 is MDHEN and CDR2 is SYDVKM. Amplification used 60 Vbeta primers and 13 Jbeta primers. TCRdb's copy holds only in-frame clones and misses some; the assay was immunoSEQ multiplex PCR. The sample contains some 140,000 clones, roughly three quarters of which appear only once. Sample: PBMCs. V usage is TRBV28 and J usage is TRBJ2-2, with D tentatively TRBD1 (6 bases). The origin of this receptor is a man aged 25 to 45 in good health and CMV-seronegative. CDR3 residues: CASSQGTRPGELFF. The CDR3 coding sequence is TGTGCCAGCAGCCAGGGGACACGACCCGGGGAGCTGTTTTTT.